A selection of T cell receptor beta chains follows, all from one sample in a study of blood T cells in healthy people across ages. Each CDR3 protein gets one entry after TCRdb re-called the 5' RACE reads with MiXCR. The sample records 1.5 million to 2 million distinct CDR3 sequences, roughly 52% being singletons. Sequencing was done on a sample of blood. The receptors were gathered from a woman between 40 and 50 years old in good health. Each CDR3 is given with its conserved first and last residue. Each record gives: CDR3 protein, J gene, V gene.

CDR3aa: CAGSVDGGIYEQYF
j_gene: TRBJ2-7
v_gene: TRBV9

CDR3aa: CASSVELAGGPGNEQFF
j_gene: TRBJ2-1
v_gene: TRBV9

CDR3aa: CSADPLAGVSDTQYF
j_gene: TRBJ2-3
v_gene: TRBV20-1

CDR3aa: CASSYDRDIYNEQFF
j_gene: TRBJ2-1
v_gene: TRBV28

CDR3aa: CASSPQGAIPGANVLTF
j_gene: TRBJ2-6
v_gene: TRBV7-3

CDR3aa: CASSQGISGGTNTDTQYF
j_gene: TRBJ2-3
v_gene: TRBV4-1

CDR3aa: CASSFKIGPAYNEQFF
j_gene: TRBJ2-1
v_gene: TRBV12-3/TRBV12-4

CDR3aa: CASRAEVLAFAGYTF
j_gene: TRBJ1-2
v_gene: TRBV12-3/TRBV12-4

CDR3aa: CASSEASTSVSYEQYF
j_gene: NA
v_gene: TRBV6-1

CDR3aa: CATRKGRPGANVLTF
j_gene: TRBJ2-6
v_gene: TRBV15

CDR3aa: CASRPGTFHYGYTF
j_gene: TRBJ1-2
v_gene: TRBV28

CDR3aa: CASRLAGVETQYF
j_gene: TRBJ2-5
v_gene: TRBV5-1

CDR3aa: CASSQEWTGSVYGYTF
j_gene: TRBJ1-2
v_gene: TRBV4-1

CDR3aa: CASSGGVGSSYEQYF
j_gene: TRBJ2-7
v_gene: TRBV6-5

CDR3aa: CAILAGGTTYEQYF
j_gene: TRBJ2-7
v_gene: TRBV10-3

CDR3aa: CAISDSIGGYTF
j_gene: TRBJ1-2
v_gene: TRBV10-3

CDR3aa: CATETSVGRETQYF
j_gene: TRBJ2-5
v_gene: TRBV6-6

CDR3aa: CASSFDREGLLGANVLTF
j_gene: TRBJ2-6
v_gene: TRBV28

CDR3aa: CASSDATGVRETQYF
j_gene: TRBJ2-5
v_gene: TRBV25-1

CDR3aa: CASSHPGVTYNEQFF
j_gene: TRBJ2-1
v_gene: TRBV4-2

CDR3aa: CASSYGERVNEQFF
j_gene: TRBJ2-1
v_gene: TRBV5-4

CDR3aa: CASSPRPSGAIKNIQYF
j_gene: TRBJ2-4
v_gene: TRBV7-2

CDR3aa: CASSLARGHEKLFF
j_gene: TRBJ1-4
v_gene: TRBV5-1

CDR3aa: CASTHPQGHNEQFF
j_gene: TRBJ2-1
v_gene: TRBV7-2

CDR3aa: CASQRQGGYGYTF
j_gene: TRBJ1-2
v_gene: TRBV10-1

CDR3aa: CASSLDLDTQYF
j_gene: TRBJ2-3
v_gene: TRBV7-2

CDR3aa: CASSKDRSFTYEQYF
j_gene: TRBJ2-7
v_gene: TRBV25-1

CDR3aa: CASSPRLAGVRNEQFF
j_gene: TRBJ2-1
v_gene: TRBV7-9

CDR3aa: CVTRGGGGDYGYTF
j_gene: TRBJ1-2
v_gene: TRBV6-5

CDR3aa: CASSQEGSRSYNSPLHF
j_gene: TRBJ1-6
v_gene: TRBV4-1

CDR3aa: CASSVGLANSGANVLTF
j_gene: TRBJ2-6
v_gene: TRBV9

CDR3aa: CASSARTGDTQYF
j_gene: TRBJ2-3
v_gene: TRBV9

CDR3aa: CASSVGTSADTQYF
j_gene: TRBJ2-3
v_gene: TRBV28

CDR3aa: CASSSIGASEKLFF
j_gene: TRBJ1-4
v_gene: TRBV11-2

CDR3aa: CASSYRASYEQYF
j_gene: TRBJ2-7
v_gene: TRBV6-2/TRBV6-3

CDR3aa: CATSRDQGGTDEQFF
j_gene: TRBJ2-1
v_gene: TRBV15

CDR3aa: CASSLGPEIQYF
j_gene: TRBJ2-4
v_gene: TRBV5-1

CDR3aa: CATSDFGHPKPEQFF
j_gene: TRBJ2-1
v_gene: TRBV24-1

CDR3aa: CASRSYGQGGGYTF
j_gene: TRBJ1-2
v_gene: TRBV6-5